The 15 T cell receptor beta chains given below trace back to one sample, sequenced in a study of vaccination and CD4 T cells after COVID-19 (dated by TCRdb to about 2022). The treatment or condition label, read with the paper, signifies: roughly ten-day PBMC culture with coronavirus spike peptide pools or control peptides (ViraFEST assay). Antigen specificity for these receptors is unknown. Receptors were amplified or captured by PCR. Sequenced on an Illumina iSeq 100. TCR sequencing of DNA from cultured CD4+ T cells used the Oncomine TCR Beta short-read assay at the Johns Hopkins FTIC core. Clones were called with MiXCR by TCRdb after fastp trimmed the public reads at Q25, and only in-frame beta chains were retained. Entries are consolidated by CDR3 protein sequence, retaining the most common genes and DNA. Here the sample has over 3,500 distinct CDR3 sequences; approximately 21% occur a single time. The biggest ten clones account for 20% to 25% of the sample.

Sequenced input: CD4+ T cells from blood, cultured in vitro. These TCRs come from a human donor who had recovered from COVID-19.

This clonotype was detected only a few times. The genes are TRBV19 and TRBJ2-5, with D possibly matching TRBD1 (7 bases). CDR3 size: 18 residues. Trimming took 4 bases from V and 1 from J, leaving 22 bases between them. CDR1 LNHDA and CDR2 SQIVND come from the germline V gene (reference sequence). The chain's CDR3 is CASSKEGIRDSLQETQYF. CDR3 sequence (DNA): TGTGCCAGTAGTAAGGAGGGGATACGGGACAGCCTCCAAGAGACCCAGTACTTC.

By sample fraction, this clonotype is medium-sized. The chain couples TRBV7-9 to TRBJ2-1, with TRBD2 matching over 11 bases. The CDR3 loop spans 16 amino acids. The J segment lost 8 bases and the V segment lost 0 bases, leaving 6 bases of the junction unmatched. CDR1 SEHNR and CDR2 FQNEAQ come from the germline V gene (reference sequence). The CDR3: CASSLAQGLAVHEQFF. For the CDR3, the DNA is TGTGCCAGCAGCTTAGCGCAGGGACTAGCGGTGCATGAGCAGTTCTTC. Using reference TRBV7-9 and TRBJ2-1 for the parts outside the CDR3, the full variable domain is DTGVSQNPRHKITKRGQNVTFRCDPISEHNRLYWYRQTLGQGPEFLTYFQNEAQLEKSRLLSDRFSAERPKGSFSTLEIQRTEQGDSAMYLCASSLAQGLAVHEQFFGPGTRLTVL.

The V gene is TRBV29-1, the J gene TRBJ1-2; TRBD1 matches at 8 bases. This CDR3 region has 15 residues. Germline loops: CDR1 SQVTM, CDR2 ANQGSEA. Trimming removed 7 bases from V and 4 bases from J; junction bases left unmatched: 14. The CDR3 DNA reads TGCAGCGCCGGGCCTTCCAGACAGGGGACCTATGGCTACACCTTC. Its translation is CSAGPSRQGTYGYTF.

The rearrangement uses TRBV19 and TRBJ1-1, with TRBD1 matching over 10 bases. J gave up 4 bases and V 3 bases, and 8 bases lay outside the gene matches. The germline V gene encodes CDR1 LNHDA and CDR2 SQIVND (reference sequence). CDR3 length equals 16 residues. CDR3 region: CASSIGDRGGGTEAFF. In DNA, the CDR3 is TGTGCCAGTAGTATTGGGGACAGGGGAGGAGGCACTGAAGCTTTCTTT.

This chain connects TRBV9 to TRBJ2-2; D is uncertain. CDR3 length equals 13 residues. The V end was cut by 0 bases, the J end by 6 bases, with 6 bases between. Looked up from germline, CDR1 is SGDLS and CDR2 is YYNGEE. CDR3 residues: CASSVGVAGELFF. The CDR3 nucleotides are TGTGCCAGCAGCGTAGGGGTCGCCGGGGAGCTGTTTTTT.

In nucleotides, the CDR3 is TGCGCCAGCAGCCCCACGGCGGGGGGCAATCAGCCCCAGCATTTT. Protein sequence: CASSPTAGGNQPQHF. The chain is built from TRBV5-1 and TRBJ1-5, with a possible D match to TRBD1 (5 bases). This CDR3 region has 15 residues. V was trimmed by 4 bases and J by 2 bases, leaving 13 bases between them. CDR1 is SGHRS and CDR2 is YFSETQ in the germline V gene.

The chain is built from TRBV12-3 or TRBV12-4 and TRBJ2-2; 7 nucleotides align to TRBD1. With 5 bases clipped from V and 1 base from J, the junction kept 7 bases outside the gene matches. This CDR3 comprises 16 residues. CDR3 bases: TGTGCCAGCAGTCCCTGGGACAGAAGGAACACCGGGGAGCTGTTTTTT. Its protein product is CASSPWDRRNTGELFF.

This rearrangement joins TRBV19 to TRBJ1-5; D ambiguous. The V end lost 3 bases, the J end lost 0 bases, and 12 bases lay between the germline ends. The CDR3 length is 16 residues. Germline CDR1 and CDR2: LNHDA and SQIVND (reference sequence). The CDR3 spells CASSIQLFHSNQPQHF. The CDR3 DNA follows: TGTGCCAGTAGTATTCAATTATTCCATAGCAATCAGCCCCAGCATTTT.

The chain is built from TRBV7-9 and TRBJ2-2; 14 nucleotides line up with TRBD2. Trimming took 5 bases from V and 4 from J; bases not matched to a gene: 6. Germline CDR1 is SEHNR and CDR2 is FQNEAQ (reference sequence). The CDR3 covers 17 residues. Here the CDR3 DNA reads TGTGCCAGCAGCGCGACTAGCGGGGGGGCAGGCACCGGGGAGCTGTTTTTT. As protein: CASSATSGGAGTGELFF.

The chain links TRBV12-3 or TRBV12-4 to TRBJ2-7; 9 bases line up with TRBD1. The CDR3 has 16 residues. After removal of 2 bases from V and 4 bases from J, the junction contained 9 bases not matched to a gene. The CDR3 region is CASSLTLGTGRYEQYF. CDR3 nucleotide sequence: TGTGCCAGCAGTTTAACGTTAGGGACAGGGCGGTACGAGCAGTACTTC.

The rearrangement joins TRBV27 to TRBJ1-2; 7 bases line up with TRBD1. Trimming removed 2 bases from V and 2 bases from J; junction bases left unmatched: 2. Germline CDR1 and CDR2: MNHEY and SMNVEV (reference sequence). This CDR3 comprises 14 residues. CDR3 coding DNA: TGTGCCAGCAGTTTAAAAGGGGGCAACTATGGCTACACCTTC. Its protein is CASSLKGGNYGYTF.

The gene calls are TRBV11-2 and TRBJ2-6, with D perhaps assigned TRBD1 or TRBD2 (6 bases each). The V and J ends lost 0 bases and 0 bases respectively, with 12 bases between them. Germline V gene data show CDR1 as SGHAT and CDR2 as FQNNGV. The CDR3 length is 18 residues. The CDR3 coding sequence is TGTGCCAGCAGCTTAGACGGGGGCCGCCCCTCTGGGGCCAACGTCCTGACTTTC. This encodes CASSLDGGRPSGANVLTF. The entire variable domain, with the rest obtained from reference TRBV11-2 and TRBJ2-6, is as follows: EAGVAQSPRYKIIEKRQSVAFWCNPISGHATLYWYQQILGQGPKLLIQFQNNGVVDDSQLPKDRFSAERLKGVDSTLKIQPAKLEDSAVYLCASSLDGGRPSGANVLTFGAGSRLTVL.

The CDR3 DNA reads TGTGCCAGCACCGAACAGCGGGGGGGCCCCAATGAGCAGTTCTTC. Protein sequence: CASTEQRGGPNEQFF. The V call is TRBV6-1, the J call TRBJ2-1, with TRBD2 identical over 10 bases. V gave up 7 bases and J gave up 6 bases; unmatched junction bases: 9. The CDR3 runs to 15 residues. In germline, CDR1 is MNHNS, CDR2 SASEGT.

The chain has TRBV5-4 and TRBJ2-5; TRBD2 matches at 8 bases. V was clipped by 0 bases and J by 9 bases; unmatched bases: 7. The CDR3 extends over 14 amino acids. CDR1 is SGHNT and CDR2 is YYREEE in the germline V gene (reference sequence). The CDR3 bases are TGTGCCAGCAGCTTGGCGTCCGTCGGGGGGGCCCAGTACTTC. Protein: CASSLASVGGAQYF.

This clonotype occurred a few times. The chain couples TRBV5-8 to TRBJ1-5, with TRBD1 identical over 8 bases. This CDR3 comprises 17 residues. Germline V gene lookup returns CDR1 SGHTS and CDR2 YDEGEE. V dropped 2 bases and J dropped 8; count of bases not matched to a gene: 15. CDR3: CASSFAGGGFPLEPQHF. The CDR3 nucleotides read TGTGCCAGCAGCTTCGCAGGGGGCGGCTTCCCTTTAGAGCCCCAGCATTTT.